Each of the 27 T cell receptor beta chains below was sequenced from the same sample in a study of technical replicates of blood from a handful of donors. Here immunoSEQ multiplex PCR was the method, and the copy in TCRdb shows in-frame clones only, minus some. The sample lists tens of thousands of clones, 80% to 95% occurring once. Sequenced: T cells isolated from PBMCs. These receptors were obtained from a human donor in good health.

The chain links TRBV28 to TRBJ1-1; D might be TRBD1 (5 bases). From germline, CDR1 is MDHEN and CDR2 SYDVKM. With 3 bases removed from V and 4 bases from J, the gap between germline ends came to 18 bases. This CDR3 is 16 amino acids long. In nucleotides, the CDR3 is TGTGCCAGCAGTTTCACAAGGGGTTGGGGTGGCACTGAAGCTTTCTTT. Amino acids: CASSFTRGWGGTEAFF.

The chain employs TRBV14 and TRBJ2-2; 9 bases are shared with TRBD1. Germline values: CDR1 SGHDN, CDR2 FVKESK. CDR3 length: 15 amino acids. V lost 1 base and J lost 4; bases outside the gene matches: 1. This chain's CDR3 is CASSQGQGGTGELFF. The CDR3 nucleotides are TGTGCCAGCAGCCAAGGACAGGGGGGCACCGGGGAGCTGTTTTTT.

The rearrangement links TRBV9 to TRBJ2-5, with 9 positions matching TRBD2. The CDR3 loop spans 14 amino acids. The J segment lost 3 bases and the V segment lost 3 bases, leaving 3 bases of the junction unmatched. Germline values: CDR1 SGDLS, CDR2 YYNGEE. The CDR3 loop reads CASSGRLAEETQYF. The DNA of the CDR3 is TGTGCCAGCAGCGGCAGACTAGCGGAAGAGACCCAGTACTTC.

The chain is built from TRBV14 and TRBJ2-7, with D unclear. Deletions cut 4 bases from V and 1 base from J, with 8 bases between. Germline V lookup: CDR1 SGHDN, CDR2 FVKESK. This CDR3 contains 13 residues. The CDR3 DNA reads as TGTGCCAGCAGCCCGACTGATTCCTACGAGCAGTACTTC. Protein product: CASSPTDSYEQYF.

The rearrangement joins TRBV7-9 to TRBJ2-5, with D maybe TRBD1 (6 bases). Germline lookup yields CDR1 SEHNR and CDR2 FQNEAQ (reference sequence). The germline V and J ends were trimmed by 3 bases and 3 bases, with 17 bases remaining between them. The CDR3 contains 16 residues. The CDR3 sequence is CASSLNRGAGEETQYF. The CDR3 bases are TGTGCCAGCAGCTTGAACCGAGGGGCAGGGGAAGAGACCCAGTACTTC.

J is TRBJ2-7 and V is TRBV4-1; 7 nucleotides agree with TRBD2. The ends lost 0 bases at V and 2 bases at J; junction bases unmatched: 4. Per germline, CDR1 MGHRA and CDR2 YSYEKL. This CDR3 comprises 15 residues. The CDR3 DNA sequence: TGCGCCAGCAGCCAAGACCGGACTAGTCCCTACGAGCAGTACTTC. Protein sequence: CASSQDRTSPYEQYF.

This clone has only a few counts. CDR3 sequence (DNA): TGTGCCAGCAGCCTAGCGTTTGAGCAGTTCTTC. This translates into CASSLAFEQFF. J is TRBJ2-1 and V is TRBV2, with D perhaps TRBD2 (6 bases). CDR1 SNHLY and CDR2 FYNNEI come from the germline V gene. This CDR3 region has 11 residues. Trimming left V 6 bases short and J 9 bases short, with 9 bases between. The full variable domain, completed using reference TRBV2 and TRBJ2-1, is EPEVTQTPSHQVTQMGQEVILRCVPISNHLYFYWYRQILGQKVEFLVSFYNNEISEKSEIFDDQFSVERPDGSNFTLKIRSTKLEDSAMYFCASSLAFEQFFGPGTRLTVL.

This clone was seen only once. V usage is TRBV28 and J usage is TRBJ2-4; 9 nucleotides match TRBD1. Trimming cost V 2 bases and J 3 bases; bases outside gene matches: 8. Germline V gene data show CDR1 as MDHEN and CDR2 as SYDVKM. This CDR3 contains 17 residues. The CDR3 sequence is CASSLPRGQGGKNIQYF. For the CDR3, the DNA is TGTGCCAGCAGTTTACCCCGGGGACAGGGAGGCAAAAACATTCAGTACTTC.

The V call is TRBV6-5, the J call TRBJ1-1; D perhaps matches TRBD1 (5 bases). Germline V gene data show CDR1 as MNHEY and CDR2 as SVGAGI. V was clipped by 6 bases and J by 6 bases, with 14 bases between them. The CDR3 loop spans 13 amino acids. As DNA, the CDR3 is TGTGCCAGCAGCTCAGGGAGGAAGGCTGAAGCTTTCTTT. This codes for CASSSGRKAEAFF.

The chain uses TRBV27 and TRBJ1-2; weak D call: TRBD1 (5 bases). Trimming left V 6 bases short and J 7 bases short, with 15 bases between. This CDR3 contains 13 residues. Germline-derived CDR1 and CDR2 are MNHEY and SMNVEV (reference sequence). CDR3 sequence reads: CASRSQGMGGYTF. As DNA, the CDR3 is TGTGCCAGCAGGTCTCAGGGAATGGGTGGCTACACCTTC.

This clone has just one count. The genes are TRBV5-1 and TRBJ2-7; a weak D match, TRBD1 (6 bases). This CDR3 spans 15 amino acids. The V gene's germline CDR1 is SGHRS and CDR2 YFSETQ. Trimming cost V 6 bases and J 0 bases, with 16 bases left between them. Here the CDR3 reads CASTQGQGSSYEQYF. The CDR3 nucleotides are TGCGCCAGCACCCAGGGGCAGGGGAGCTCCTACGAGCAGTACTTC.

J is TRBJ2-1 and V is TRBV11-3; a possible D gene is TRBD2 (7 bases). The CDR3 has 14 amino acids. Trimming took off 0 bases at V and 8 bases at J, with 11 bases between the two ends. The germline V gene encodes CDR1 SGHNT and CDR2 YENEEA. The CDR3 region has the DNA TGTGCCAGCAGCTTAGATGGGGGGGCGGATGAGCAGTTCTTC. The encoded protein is CASSLDGGADEQFF.

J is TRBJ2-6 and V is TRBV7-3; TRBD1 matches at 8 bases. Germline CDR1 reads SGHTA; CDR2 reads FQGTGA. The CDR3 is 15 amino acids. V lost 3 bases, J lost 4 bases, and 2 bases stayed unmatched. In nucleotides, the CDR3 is TGTGCCAGCAGCTTGGACAGGGCCGGGGCCAACGTCCTGACTTTC. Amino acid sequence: CASSLDRAGANVLTF. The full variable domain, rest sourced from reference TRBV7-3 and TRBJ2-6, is GAGVSQTPSNKVTEKGKYVELRCDPISGHTALYWYRQSLGQGPEFLIYFQGTGAADDSGLPNDRFFAVRPEGSVSTLKIQRTERGDSAVYLCASSLDRAGANVLTFGAGSRLTVL.

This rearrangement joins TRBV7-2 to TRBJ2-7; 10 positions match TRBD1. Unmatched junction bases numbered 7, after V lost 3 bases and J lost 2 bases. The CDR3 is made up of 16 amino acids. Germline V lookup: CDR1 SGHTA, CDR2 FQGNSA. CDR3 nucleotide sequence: TGTGCCAGCAGCTTTATATCCGGGACAGGGGCCTACGAGCAGTACTTC. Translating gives CASSFISGTGAYEQYF.

CDR3 region: CASSLGLQGKSNQPQHF. As DNA, the CDR3 is TGTGCCAGCAGCTTAGGTCTCCAGGGGAAAAGCAATCAGCCCCAGCATTTT. The gene calls are TRBV11-2 and TRBJ1-5; maybe TRBD1 (6 bases). V was trimmed by 1 base and J by 1 base, leaving 14 bases between them. Germline CDR1 SGHAT, CDR2 FQNNGV. There are 17 residues in the CDR3.

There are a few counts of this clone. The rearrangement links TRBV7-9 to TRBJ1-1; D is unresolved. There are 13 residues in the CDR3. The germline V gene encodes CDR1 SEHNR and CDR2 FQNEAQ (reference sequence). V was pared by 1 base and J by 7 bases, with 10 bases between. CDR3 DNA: TGTGCCAGCAGCTTAGATACGGGGAATGAAGCTTTCTTT. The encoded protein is CASSLDTGNEAFF.

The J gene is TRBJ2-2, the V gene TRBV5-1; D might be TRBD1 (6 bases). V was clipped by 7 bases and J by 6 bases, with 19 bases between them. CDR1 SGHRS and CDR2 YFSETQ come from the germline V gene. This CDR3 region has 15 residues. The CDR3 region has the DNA TGCGCCAGCGAAAACCGGGACATTCGGGCCGGGGAGCTGTTTTTT. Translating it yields CASENRDIRAGELFF.

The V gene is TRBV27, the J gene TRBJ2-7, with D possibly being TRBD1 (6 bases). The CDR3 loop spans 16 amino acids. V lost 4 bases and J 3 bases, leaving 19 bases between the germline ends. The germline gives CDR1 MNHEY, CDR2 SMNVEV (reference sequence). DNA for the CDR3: TGTGCCAGCAGTTCGCTCAGGGGCCAAGGGGACTACGAGCAGTACTTC. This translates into CASSSLRGQGDYEQYF.

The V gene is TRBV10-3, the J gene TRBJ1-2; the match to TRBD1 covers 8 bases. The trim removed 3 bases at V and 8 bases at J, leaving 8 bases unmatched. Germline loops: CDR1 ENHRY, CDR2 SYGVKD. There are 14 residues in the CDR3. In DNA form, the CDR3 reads TGTGCCATCAGTGACGGACAGGGATGGGAAGGCTACACCTTC. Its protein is CAISDGQGWEGYTF.

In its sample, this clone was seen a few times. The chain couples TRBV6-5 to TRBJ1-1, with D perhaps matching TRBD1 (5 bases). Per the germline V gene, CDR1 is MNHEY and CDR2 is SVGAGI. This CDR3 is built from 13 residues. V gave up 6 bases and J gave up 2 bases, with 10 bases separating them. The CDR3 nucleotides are TGTGCCAGCAGCAGGGCATATAACACTGAAGCTTTCTTT. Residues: CASSRAYNTEAFF.

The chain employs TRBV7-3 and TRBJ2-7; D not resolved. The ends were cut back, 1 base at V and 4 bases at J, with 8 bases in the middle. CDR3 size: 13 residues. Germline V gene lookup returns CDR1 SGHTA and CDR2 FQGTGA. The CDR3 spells CASSLRPFYEQYF. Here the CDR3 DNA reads TGTGCCAGCAGCTTAAGGCCGTTTTACGAGCAGTACTTC.

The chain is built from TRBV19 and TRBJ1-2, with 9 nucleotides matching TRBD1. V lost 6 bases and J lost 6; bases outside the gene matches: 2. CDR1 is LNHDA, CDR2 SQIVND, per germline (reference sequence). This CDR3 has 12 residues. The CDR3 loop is CASRQGANGYTF. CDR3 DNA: TGTGCCAGTAGACAGGGGGCGAATGGCTACACCTTC.

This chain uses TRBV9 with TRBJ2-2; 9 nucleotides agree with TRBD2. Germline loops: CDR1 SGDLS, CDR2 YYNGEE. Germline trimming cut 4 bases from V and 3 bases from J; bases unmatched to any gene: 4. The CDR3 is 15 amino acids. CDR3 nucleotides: TGTGCCAGCAGCACAGCGGGAGGTTACACCGGGGAGCTGTTTTTT. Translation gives CASSTAGGYTGELFF.

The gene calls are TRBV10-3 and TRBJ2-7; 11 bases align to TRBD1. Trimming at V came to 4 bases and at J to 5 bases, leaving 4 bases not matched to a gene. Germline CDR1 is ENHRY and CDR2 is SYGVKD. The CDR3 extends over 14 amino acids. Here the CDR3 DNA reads TGTGCCATCAGTGGAGGGACAGGGGGGGACGAGCAGTACTTC. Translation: CAISGGTGGDEQYF.

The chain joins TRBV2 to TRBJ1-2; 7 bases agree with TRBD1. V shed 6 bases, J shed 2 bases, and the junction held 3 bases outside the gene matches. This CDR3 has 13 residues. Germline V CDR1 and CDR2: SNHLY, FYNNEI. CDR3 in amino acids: CASRVDRNYGYTF. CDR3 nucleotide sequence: TGTGCCAGCAGGGTGGACAGGAACTATGGCTACACCTTC.

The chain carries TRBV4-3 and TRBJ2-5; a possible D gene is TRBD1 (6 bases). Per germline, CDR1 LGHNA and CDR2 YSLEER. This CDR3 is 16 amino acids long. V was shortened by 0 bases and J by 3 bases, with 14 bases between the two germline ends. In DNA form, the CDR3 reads TGCGCCAGCAGCCAAGAGTATAGTGGACAGAAAGAGACCCAGTACTTC. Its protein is CASSQEYSGQKETQYF.

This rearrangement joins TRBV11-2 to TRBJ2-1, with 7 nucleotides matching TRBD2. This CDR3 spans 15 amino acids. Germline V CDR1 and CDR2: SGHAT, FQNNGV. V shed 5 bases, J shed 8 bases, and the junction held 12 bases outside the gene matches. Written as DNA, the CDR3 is TGTGCCAGCAGCCCTGAACCGGGACTAAACTATGAGCAGTTCTTC. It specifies CASSPEPGLNYEQFF.